This entry lists 5 T cell receptor beta chains sequenced from one sample in a study of Tregs in tolerant kidney transplant recipients. Antigens for these TCRs are unknown. Profiled with immunoSEQ multiplex PCR; TCRdb holds only in-frame clones, not every one. The sample records under 50,000 clones, 95% being singletons. The sample taken for sequencing was Tregs from blood cultured with allogeneic cells. The receptor source for this set is a human donor in good health.

The chain couples TRBV4-2 to TRBJ1-2, with a tentative D call TRBD1 (6 bases). CDR1 is LGHNA, CDR2 YNFKEQ, per germline. V was clipped by 4 bases and J by 6 bases, with 15 bases between them. This CDR3 comprises 14 residues. CDR3 residues: CASSPPARTDGYTF. CDR3 DNA sequence: TGTGCCAGCAGCCCCCCCGCCCGGACAGATGGCTACACCTTC.

V and J are TRBV18 and TRBJ2-7; 11 nucleotides line up with TRBD2. The germline gives CDR1 KGHSH, CDR2 LQKENI. The CDR3 covers 15 residues. The V and J ends lost 5 bases and 4 bases, in that order; junction bases with no gene match: 7. The CDR3 DNA reads as TGTGCCAGCTCATTAGCGGGAGGGCCTCTTTACGAGCAGTACTTC. Its protein product is CASSLAGGPLYEQYF.

About this clone itself: Within the sample, other DNA sequences also encode this same CDR3. The V gene is TRBV5-6, the J gene TRBJ2-2; TRBD1 is a possible D gene (6 bases). The germline CDR1 and CDR2 sequences are SGHDT and YYEEEE. V was shortened by 4 bases and J by 2 bases, with 24 bases between the two germline ends. The CDR3 has 19 amino acids. The CDR3: CASSRRATGPRVNTGELFF. CDR3 coding DNA: TGTGCCAGCAGCCGCCGGGCGACAGGCCCTAGAGTTAACACCGGGGAGCTGTTTTTT.

The chain combines TRBV19 with TRBJ1-2, with a possible D match to TRBD1 (5 bases). This CDR3 is built from 14 residues. V gave up 5 bases and J gave up 8 bases, with 18 bases separating them. In germline, CDR1 is LNHDA, CDR2 SQIVND (reference sequence). The DNA of the CDR3 is TGTGCCAGTAGTCCGGGCGGGGGATCAAAGGGCTACACCTTC. This codes for CASSPGGGSKGYTF.

This clone appeared once. The chain recombines TRBV6-1 with TRBJ2-2, with no clear D. Trimming shortened V by 4 bases and J by 0 bases, and 9 bases separated the two germline ends. Germline V gene lookup returns CDR1 MNHNS and CDR2 SASEGT. The CDR3 spans 15 residues. CDR3 nucleotide sequence: TGTGCCAGCAGTGGGCCACACCCGAACACCGGGGAGCTGTTTTTT. Its protein product is CASSGPHPNTGELFF.